The rows below give T cell receptor beta chains drawn from one sample of a study of T-cell memory formation after mild COVID-19. A single record per CDR3 protein comes from TCRdb applying MiXCR to the 5' RACE reads. The sample contains roughly 100,000 distinct CDR3 sequences, 9.5% to 15% of which appear only once. Sequencing used PBMCs or a T cell subset sorted from them (not recorded which). These receptors were taken from an adult woman who had mild COVID-19 (a few samples of this study predate the infection). Cell type and time point are not known. Each CDR3 is given with its conserved first and last residue. The order of the fields is D gene, J gene, clone size, V gene, CDR3 protein, CDR3 DNA. D genes are given only for firm matches. A row's size may be missing; if present it is once, few, many or a size class.

NA TRBJ2-5 few TRBV7-9 CASSSPRQGGAQETQYF TGTGCCAGCAGTTCACCCCGGCAAGGGGGAGCCCAAGAGACCCAGTACTTC
NA TRBJ2-1 few TRBV14 CASSLTSNNEQFF TGTGCCAGCAGCCTTACTAGTAACAATGAGCAGTTCTTC
NA TRBJ2-5 few TRBV2 CARRTAWGTQYF TGTGCCAGAAGGACAGCCTGGGGGACCCAGTACTTC
NA TRBJ2-2 few TRBV9 CASSVASTGWVTGELFF TGTGCCAGCAGCGTAGCTTCGACAGGATGGGTCACCGGGGAGCTGTTTTTT
NA TRBJ2-5 NA TRBV7-6 CASSSPPWTETPRETQYF TGTGCCAGCAGCTCACCTCCATGGACAGAAACGCCACGGGAGACCCAGTACTTC
NA TRBJ2-1 NA TRBV9 CASSAGDISYNEQFF TGTGCCAGCAGCGCGGGGGACATCTCCTACAATGAGCAGTTCTTC
TRBD1 TRBJ1-5 few TRBV20-1 CSAKQGASVYSNQPQHF TGCAGTGCTAAACAGGGGGCGTCCGTTTATAGCAATCAGCCCCAGCATTTT
NA TRBJ2-1 few TRBV6-5 CASSYNGNEQFF TGTGCCAGCAGTTATAATGGTAATGAGCAGTTCTTC
NA TRBJ1-1 few TRBV6-5 CASSYSDEGEAFF TGTGCCAGCAGTTACAGTGACGAGGGTGAAGCTTTCTTT
NA TRBJ1-1 NA TRBV29-1 CSVELNTEAFF TGCAGCGTTGAGTTGAACACTGAAGCTTTCTTT
NA TRBJ2-1 NA TRBV5-1 CASSYGQGLNEQFF TGCGCCAGCAGCTACGGTCAAGGTCTCAATGAGCAGTTCTTC
TRBD1 TRBJ2-3 few TRBV19 CASARGSSTDTQYF TGTGCCAGCGCCAGGGGGTCTAGCACAGATACGCAGTATTTT
NA TRBJ2-7 many TRBV6-5 CASSPFGTSGHYEQYF TGTGCCAGCAGTCCTTTCGGGACATCAGGACACTACGAGCAGTACTTC
NA TRBJ2-6 NA TRBV7-3 CASSSGGAGANVLTF TGTGCCAGCAGCTCAGGTGGGGCTGGGGCCAACGTCCTGACTTTC
TRBD2 TRBJ2-1 few TRBV27 CASSPSVLRLAGGSDEQFF TGTGCCAGCAGTCCCTCTGTTCTGAGACTAGCGGGAGGCAGCGATGAGCAGTTCTTC
NA TRBJ2-5 NA TRBV6-2/TRBV6-3 CASSYYPERTRHQETQYF TGTGCCAGCAGTTACTACCCCGAACGAACTAGACACCAAGAGACCCAGTACTTC
NA TRBJ2-3 NA TRBV12-3/TRBV12-4 CASTLDGGQYF TGTGCCAGCACCCTTGATGGAGGGCAGTATTTT
NA TRBJ2-2 few TRBV5-1 CASSLGTEKPNTGELFF TGCGCCAGCAGCTTGGGCACAGAAAAACCGAACACCGGGGAGCTGTTTTTT
NA TRBJ2-2 NA TRBV20-1 CSVPSMSGELFF TGCAGTGTTCCGAGCATGAGCGGGGAGCTGTTTTTT
TRBD1 TRBJ2-1 few TRBV9 CASSKRGQNNEQFF TGTGCCAGCAGCAAAAGGGGGCAGAACAATGAGCAGTTCTTC
NA TRBJ2-5 NA TRBV27 CASSSPLGGETQYF TGTGCCAGCAGTTCCCCGCTAGGTGGGGAGACCCAGTACTTC
TRBD2 TRBJ2-1 few TRBV5-1 CASSQGLAAYNEQFF TGCGCCAGCAGCCAGGGACTAGCCGCCTACAATGAGCAGTTCTTC
NA TRBJ2-3 few TRBV25-1 CASSEWGVSTDTQYF TGTGCCAGCAGTGAATGGGGGGTTAGCACAGATACGCAGTATTTT